This T cell receptor beta chain was identified during a study of cytomegalovirus exposure and HLA in healthy donors. CDR1 and CDR2 (germline): SGHVS, FQNEAQ. Trimming removed 5 bases from V and 2 bases from J; junction bases left unmatched: 7. The CDR3 totals 15 residues. Concerning this clone: Its cognate antigen is unknown.

Notes on the study in general: Reports indicated that the classifier achieved high specificity and sensitivity in diagnosing cytomegalovirus status. In vitro testing confirmed three CMV-associated chains as specific for CMV antigens. Some public TCRs appeared in many individuals, while most sequences were rare.

The assay was immunoSEQ multiplex PCR, and TCRdb's table has in-frame clones only and misses some. The data hold approximately 50,000 clones, with just over 85% observed a single time. The sequence was obtained from a woman aged 25-40 years in good health and CMV-seronegative. Sequenced input: PBMCs. This rearrangement joins TRBV7-8 to TRBJ1-1; 8 bases are shared with TRBD1. The CDR3, as DNA: TGTGCCAGCAGCGAACGGACAGGGCCAAACACTGAAGCTTTCTTT. Translation: CASSERTGPNTEAFF.